This entry features one TCR beta chain sequence. J gave up 3 bases and V 0 bases, and 3 bases lay outside the gene matches. This CDR3 is built from 14 residues. Germline lookup yields CDR1 SGHKS and CDR2 YYEKEE (reference sequence). This sample is part of a study of CD8 T cells in Susac syndrome. About 0.5 to 1 ug RNA was reverse transcribed with random hexamers. TCRdb re-called the immunoSEQ multiplex PCR reads with MiXCR, one entry per CDR3 protein. The sample records some 300,000 distinct CDR3 sequences, approximately 85% being singletons. The chain recombines TRBV5-5 with TRBJ2-7; 7 nucleotides match TRBD1. The material sequenced was CD8+ T cells from PBMCs. This clonotype was sampled from a human donor with multiple sclerosis. The CDR3 nucleotides read TGTGCCAGCAGCTTGGAGGGACAGATCTACGAGCAGTACTTC. Protein sequence: CASSLEGQIYEQYF.